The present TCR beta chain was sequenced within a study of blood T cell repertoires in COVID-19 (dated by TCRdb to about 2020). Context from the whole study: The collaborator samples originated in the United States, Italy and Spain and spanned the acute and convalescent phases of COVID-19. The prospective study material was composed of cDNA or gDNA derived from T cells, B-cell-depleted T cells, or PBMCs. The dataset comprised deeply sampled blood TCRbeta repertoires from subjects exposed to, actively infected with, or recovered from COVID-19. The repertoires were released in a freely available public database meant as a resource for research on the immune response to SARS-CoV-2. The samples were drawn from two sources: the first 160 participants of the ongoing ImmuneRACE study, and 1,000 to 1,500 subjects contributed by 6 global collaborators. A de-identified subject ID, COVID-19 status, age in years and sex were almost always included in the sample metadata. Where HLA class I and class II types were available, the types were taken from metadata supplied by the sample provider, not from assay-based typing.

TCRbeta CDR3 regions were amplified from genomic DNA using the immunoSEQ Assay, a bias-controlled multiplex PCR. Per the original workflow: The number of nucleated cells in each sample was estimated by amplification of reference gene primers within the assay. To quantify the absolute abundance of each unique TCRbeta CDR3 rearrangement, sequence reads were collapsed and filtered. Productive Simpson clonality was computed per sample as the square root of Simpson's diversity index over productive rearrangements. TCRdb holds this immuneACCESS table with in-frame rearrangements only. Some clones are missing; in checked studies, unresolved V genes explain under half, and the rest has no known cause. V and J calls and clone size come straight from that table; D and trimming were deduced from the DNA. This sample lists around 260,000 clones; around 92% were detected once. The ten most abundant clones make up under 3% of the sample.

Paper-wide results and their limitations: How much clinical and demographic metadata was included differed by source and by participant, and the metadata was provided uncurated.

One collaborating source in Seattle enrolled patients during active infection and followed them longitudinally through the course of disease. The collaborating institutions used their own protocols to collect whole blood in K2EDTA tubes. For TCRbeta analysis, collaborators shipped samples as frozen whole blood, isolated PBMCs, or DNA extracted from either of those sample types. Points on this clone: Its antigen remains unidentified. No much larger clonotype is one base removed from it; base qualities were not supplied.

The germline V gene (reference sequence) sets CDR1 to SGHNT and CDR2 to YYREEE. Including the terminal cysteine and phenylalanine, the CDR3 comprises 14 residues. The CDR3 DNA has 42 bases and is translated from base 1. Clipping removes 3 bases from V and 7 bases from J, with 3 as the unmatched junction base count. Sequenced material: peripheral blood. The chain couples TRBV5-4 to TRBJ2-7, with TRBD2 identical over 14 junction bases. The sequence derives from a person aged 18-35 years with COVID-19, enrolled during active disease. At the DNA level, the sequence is TGTGCCAGCAGCTCGGGACTAGCGGGAGTGGAGCAGTACTTC. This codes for CASSSGLAGVEQYF.